These 5 T cell receptor beta chains came from one sample sequenced in a study of T cells after yellow fever vaccination. One entry per CDR3 protein results from TCRdb running MiXCR on the 5' RACE reads. This sample yields 100,000 to 150,000 distinct CDR3 sequences, of which under 9% are seen a single time; 30% to 50% belongs to the top ten. Specimen: CD8+ T cells sorted from PBMCs, collected on the day of the yellow fever booster vaccination. Source of these receptors: a man between 18 and 29 years old who received the YFV17D yellow fever vaccine.

This clonotype has just a few counts. The chain employs TRBV11-2 and TRBJ2-1, with D possibly being TRBD2 (6 bases). The CDR3 spans 15 residues. Germline CDR1 is SGHAT and CDR2 is FQNNGV. The V gene lost 1 base and the J gene lost 8 bases, with 15 bases spanning the gap. The CDR3 reads CASSLVGRGSDEQFF. For the CDR3, the DNA is TGTGCCAGCAGCTTAGTAGGCCGGGGGTCGGATGAGCAGTTCTTC.

The chain combines TRBV29-1 with TRBJ2-5, with D possibly TRBD2 on 5 matching bases. The CDR3 spans 15 residues. Germline CDR1 and CDR2: SQVTM and ANQGSEA. The V and J ends lost 1 base and 1 base respectively, with 13 bases between them. The CDR3 DNA follows: TGCAGCGTTGAAGCCCCCGGGCGGGTCCAAGAGACCCAGTACTTC. Amino acid sequence: CSVEAPGRVQETQYF.

The sample holds a few counts of this clonotype. The chain combines TRBV7-2 with TRBJ2-3, with D unclear. CDR1 is SGHTA and CDR2 is FQGNSA in the germline V gene. V lost 0 bases and J 11 bases, leaving 9 bases between the germline ends. The CDR3 spans 12 residues. CDR3 residues: CASSLAFLGQYF. CDR3 bases: TGTGCCAGCAGCTTAGCGTTCTTGGGGCAGTATTTT.

A word on this clonotype: A much larger clone differs by one base, so this may be a read error. The chain employs TRBV6-5 and TRBJ2-3; 8 nucleotides match TRBD1. The CDR3 has 13 residues. From germline, CDR1 is MNHEY and CDR2 SVGAGI. The CDR3 DNA sequence: TGTGCCAGCAGTCTCCAGGGGGCAGATACGAAGTATTTT. Protein: CASSLQGADTKYF.

This clonotype occurred many times. This chain joins TRBV7-6 and TRBJ2-1; 9 nucleotides agree with TRBD2. Germline CDR1 SGHVS, CDR2 FNYEAQ. V lost 4 bases to trimming and J lost 6 bases; unmatched junction nucleotides: 4. The CDR3 runs to 14 residues. CDR3 nucleotide sequence: TGTGCCAGCAGCTCGGGACTAGCTATCAATGAGCAGTTCTTC. Its translation is CASSSGLAINEQFF.